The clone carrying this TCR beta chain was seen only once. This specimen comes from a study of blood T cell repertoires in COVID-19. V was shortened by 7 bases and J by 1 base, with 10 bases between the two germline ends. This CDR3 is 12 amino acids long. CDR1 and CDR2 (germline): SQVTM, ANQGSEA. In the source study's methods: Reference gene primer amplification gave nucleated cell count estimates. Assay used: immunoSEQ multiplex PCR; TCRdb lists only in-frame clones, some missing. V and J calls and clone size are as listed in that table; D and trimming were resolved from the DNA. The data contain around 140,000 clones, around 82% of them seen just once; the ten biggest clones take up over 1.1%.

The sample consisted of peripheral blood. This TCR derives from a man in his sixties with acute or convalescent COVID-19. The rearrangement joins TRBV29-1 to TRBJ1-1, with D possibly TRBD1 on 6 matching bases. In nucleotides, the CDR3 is TGCAGCGCTTACAGGGCGAACACTGAAGCTTTCTTT. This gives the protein CSAYRANTEAFF.